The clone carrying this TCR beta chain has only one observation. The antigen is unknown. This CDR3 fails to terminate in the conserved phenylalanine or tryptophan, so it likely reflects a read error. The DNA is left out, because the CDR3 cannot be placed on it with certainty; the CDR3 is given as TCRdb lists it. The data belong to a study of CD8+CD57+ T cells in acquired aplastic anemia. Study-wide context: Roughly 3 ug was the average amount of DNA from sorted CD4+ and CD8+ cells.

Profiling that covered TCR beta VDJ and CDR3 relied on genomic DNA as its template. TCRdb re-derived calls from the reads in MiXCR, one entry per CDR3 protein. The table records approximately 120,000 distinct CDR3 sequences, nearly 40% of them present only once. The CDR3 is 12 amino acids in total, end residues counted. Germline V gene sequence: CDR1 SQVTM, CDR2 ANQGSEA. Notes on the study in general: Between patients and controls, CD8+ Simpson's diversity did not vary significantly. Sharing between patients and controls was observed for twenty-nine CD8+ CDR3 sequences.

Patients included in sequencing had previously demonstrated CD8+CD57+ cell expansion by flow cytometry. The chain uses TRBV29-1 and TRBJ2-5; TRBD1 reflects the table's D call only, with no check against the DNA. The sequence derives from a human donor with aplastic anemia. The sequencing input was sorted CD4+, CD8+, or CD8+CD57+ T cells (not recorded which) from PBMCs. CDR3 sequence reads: CSQQTGQETRYS.